The 8 T cell receptor beta chains below were found in one sample sequenced in a study of blood T cell repertoires in COVID-19. Clones were read by immunoSEQ multiplex PCR, and TCRdb kept only the in-frame ones, dropping some. This table has a few hundred thousand clones, roughly four fifths appearing once. Sequencing was performed on peripheral blood. Every receptor here comes from a woman aged 80 or over with COVID-19, enrolled during active disease.

The gene calls are TRBV7-8 and TRBJ1-4; D uncertain. This CDR3 contains 14 residues. V was clipped by 5 bases and J by 8 bases, with 15 bases between them. Germline V gene data show CDR1 as SGHVS and CDR2 as FQNEAQ. CDR3 amino acids: CASSPGGVREKLFF. CDR3 DNA sequence: TGTGCCAGCAGCCCAGGAGGAGTAAGGGAAAAACTGTTTTTT.

This clone was seen more than once but under ten times. The CDR3: CAWSQGFKGIQPQHF. The CDR3 DNA reads as TGTGCCTGGAGTCAGGGGTTTAAGGGCATTCAGCCCCAGCATTTT. The V and J genes are TRBV30 and TRBJ1-5, with D possibly being TRBD1 (6 bases). This CDR3 is built from 15 residues. V lost 2 bases, J lost 6 bases, and 17 bases lay in between. Germline assignment: CDR1 GTSNPN and CDR2 SVGIG (reference sequence).

V and J are TRBV19 and TRBJ1-5; D remains unclear. The ends were cut back, 0 bases at V and 0 bases at J, with 15 bases in the middle. Germline CDR1 and CDR2: LNHDA and SQIVND (reference sequence). The CDR3 length is 18 residues. CDR3 sequence reads: CASSIDLSTRDSNQPQHF. CDR3 DNA sequence: TGTGCCAGTAGTATAGATCTCTCGACACGGGATAGCAATCAGCCCCAGCATTTT. Together with reference TRBV19 and TRBJ1-5, the CDR3 gives the full variable domain: DGGITQSPKYLFRKEGQNVTLSCEQNLNHDAMYWYRQDPGQGLRLIYYSQIVNDFQKGDIAEGYSVSREKKESFPLTVTSAQKNPTAFYLCASSIDLSTRDSNQPQHFGDGTRLSIL.

V and J are TRBV28 and TRBJ1-2; weak D call: TRBD1 (5 bases). The V end lost 4 bases, the J end lost 4 bases, and 16 bases lay between the germline ends. CDR1 is MDHEN and CDR2 is SYDVKM in the germline V gene. This CDR3 has 15 amino acids. The CDR3 DNA follows: TGTGCCAGCAGTTCAGGAGGAGGGCAGGGCTATGGCTACACCTTC. Its protein is CASSSGGGQGYGYTF.

The chain links TRBV3-1 (or the pseudogene TRBV3-2) to TRBJ1-2; tentative D call: TRBD1 (5 bases). This CDR3 is 18 amino acids long. Germline values: CDR1 LGHDT, CDR2 YNNKEL (reference sequence). V lost 1 base and J lost 0, with 18 bases in between. CDR3 in DNA: TGTGCCAGCAGCCAAGTCATCGTCGGGGGTATAACTAACTATGGCTACACCTTC. It yields the protein CASSQVIVGGITNYGYTF.

The rearrangement uses TRBV7-9 and TRBJ1-5; D unresolved. The CDR3 has 13 residues. Germline lookup yields CDR1 SEHNR and CDR2 FQNEAQ (reference sequence). Trimming removed 0 bases from V and 6 bases from J, with 6 bases in between. CDR3 amino acids: CASSLAGGQPQHF. In nucleotides, the CDR3 is TGTGCCAGCAGCTTAGCGGGAGGTCAGCCCCAGCATTTT. Drawing the rest from reference TRBV7-9 and TRBJ1-5, the complete variable domain is DTGVSQNPRHKITKRGQNVTFRCDPISEHNRLYWYRQTLGQGPEFLTYFQNEAQLEKSRLLSDRFSAERPKGSFSTLEIQRTEQGDSAMYLCASSLAGGQPQHFGDGTRLSIL.

The DNA of the CDR3 is TGTGCCTGGAGTCAAGGAAGGACAGGGTTTAATGAAAAACTGTTTTTT. It translates to CAWSQGRTGFNEKLFF. The V call is TRBV30, the J call TRBJ1-4; the match to TRBD1 covers 8 bases. V shed 2 bases, J shed 4 bases, and the junction held 9 bases outside the gene matches. This CDR3 is 16 amino acids long. Germline CDR1 is GTSNPN and CDR2 is SVGIG (reference sequence).

The chain links TRBV18 to TRBJ1-1, with a tentative D call TRBD1 (5 bases). Germline loops: CDR1 KGHSH, CDR2 LQKENI. V dropped 3 bases and J dropped 1 base, with 9 bases sitting between them. The CDR3 is made up of 14 amino acids. Here the CDR3 DNA reads TGTGCCAGCTCACCTTTCGACAGGAACACTGAAGCTTTCTTT. This codes for CASSPFDRNTEAFF.